These T cell receptor beta chains were read from a single sample in a study of cytomegalovirus exposure and HLA in healthy donors. Here immunoSEQ multiplex PCR was the method, and the copy in TCRdb shows in-frame clones only, minus some. The sample holds roughly 60,000 clones, 70% to 85% seen once. Input material: PBMCs. These receptors all stem from a woman in her 40s in good health and CMV-seropositive. The CDR3 runs from the conserved cysteine through the conserved F or W. Each record gives: J gene, D gene, clone size, V gene, CDR3 DNA, CDR3 protein. D genes are given only for firm matches. Clone size is shown for a subset of rows, as once, few, many or a class of expanded clone.

j_call: TRBJ2-5; d_call: -; clone_size: -; v_call: TRBV6-1; cdr3_nt: TGTGCCAGCTGGCGTCGCCGGGGTCAAGAGACCCAGTACTTC; cdr3_aa: CASWRRRGQETQYF
j_call: TRBJ1-3; d_call: -; clone_size: -; v_call: TRBV14; cdr3_nt: TGTGCCAGCAGCCCCGCCGGCTCTGGAAACACCATATATTTT; cdr3_aa: CASSPAGSGNTIYF
j_call: TRBJ1-2; d_call: TRBD1; clone_size: -; v_call: TRBV27; cdr3_nt: TGTGCCAGCAGTCCACGGGACAGGGTCGGTGGCTACACCTTC; cdr3_aa: CASSPRDRVGGYTF
j_call: TRBJ2-7; d_call: -; clone_size: -; v_call: TRBV11-3; cdr3_nt: TGTGCCAGCAGCTCCACCGCAGAGGACGAGCAGTACTTC; cdr3_aa: CASSSTAEDEQYF
j_call: TRBJ1-1; d_call: -; clone_size: -; v_call: TRBV16; cdr3_nt: TGTGCCAGCAGCCAATCTAGGAAGGAGGCTGAAGCTTTCTTT; cdr3_aa: CASSQSRKEAEAFF
j_call: TRBJ2-1; d_call: TRBD2; clone_size: -; v_call: TRBV27; cdr3_nt: TGTGCCAGCAGTTCCCCGGGACTAGCGGGGGGGCTTGGGAATGAGCAGTTCTTC; cdr3_aa: CASSSPGLAGGLGNEQFF
j_call: TRBJ2-1; d_call: -; clone_size: few; v_call: TRBV7-8; cdr3_nt: TGTGCCAGCAGCTTATATGTTGAGCAGTTCTTC; cdr3_aa: CASSLYVEQFF
j_call: TRBJ2-7; d_call: -; clone_size: -; v_call: TRBV6-1; cdr3_nt: TGTGCCAGCAGTGCCGCAGGGGCGGGCTACGAGCAGTACTTC; cdr3_aa: CASSAAGAGYEQYF
j_call: TRBJ2-5; d_call: TRBD2; clone_size: -; v_call: TRBV4-1; cdr3_nt: TGCGCCAGCAGCCAGTCCGGGACTAGCGGAGAGACCCAGTACTTC; cdr3_aa: CASSQSGTSGETQYF
j_call: TRBJ1-4; d_call: TRBD1; clone_size: -; v_call: TRBV5-8; cdr3_nt: TGTGCCAGCAGCTTCTCAGGGGGCGAGGGTGTAAATGAAAAACTGTTTTTT; cdr3_aa: CASSFSGGEGVNEKLFF
j_call: TRBJ1-2; d_call: -; clone_size: -; v_call: TRBV6-6; cdr3_nt: TGTGCCAGCAGTTACGGCCAGAATGGCTACACCTTC; cdr3_aa: CASSYGQNGYTF
j_call: TRBJ2-1; d_call: -; clone_size: -; v_call: TRBV10-3; cdr3_nt: TGTGCCATCAGCCCGGACATTCACAATGAGCAGTTCTTC; cdr3_aa: CAISPDIHNEQFF
j_call: TRBJ1-2; d_call: -; clone_size: -; v_call: TRBV10-3; cdr3_nt: TGTGCCATCAGTGAGTCGTTCACGGGACAATCCTTC; cdr3_aa: CAISESFTGQSF
j_call: TRBJ2-1; d_call: -; clone_size: -; v_call: TRBV7-3; cdr3_nt: TGTGCCAGCAGCTTAATGTCCGGGACACCCTGGGATGAGCAGTTCTTC; cdr3_aa: CASSLMSGTPWDEQFF
j_call: TRBJ2-5; d_call: TRBD1; clone_size: once; v_call: TRBV5-1; cdr3_nt: TGCGCCAGCAGCTTGGTAACAGGGGGCCAAGAGACCCAGTACTTC; cdr3_aa: CASSLVTGGQETQYF
j_call: TRBJ2-1; d_call: TRBD1; clone_size: -; v_call: TRBV27; cdr3_nt: TGTGCCAGCAGTTTCTCCGGGACAGGGTTATACAATGAGCAGTTCTTC; cdr3_aa: CASSFSGTGLYNEQFF
j_call: TRBJ1-1; d_call: -; clone_size: -; v_call: TRBV11-2; cdr3_nt: TGTGCCAGCAGTCAACTAGGTCCCGAAGCTTTCTTT; cdr3_aa: CASSQLGPEAFF
j_call: TRBJ1-2; d_call: TRBD1; clone_size: -; v_call: TRBV19; cdr3_nt: TGTGCCAGTAGTCCCGAGGGGGCACGGGGCTACACCTTC; cdr3_aa: CASSPEGARGYTF
j_call: TRBJ2-3; d_call: -; clone_size: once; v_call: TRBV6-1; cdr3_nt: TGTGCCAGCAGTCCTAGCGCAGATACGCAGTATTTT; cdr3_aa: CASSPSADTQYF
j_call: TRBJ1-1; d_call: TRBD1; clone_size: -; v_call: TRBV2; cdr3_nt: TGTGCCAGCAGTTACCATTTGACAGGGGAAGACACTGAAGCTTTCTTT; cdr3_aa: CASSYHLTGEDTEAFF
j_call: TRBJ1-2; d_call: -; clone_size: -; v_call: TRBV6-5; cdr3_nt: TGTGCCAGCAACGGGGGAGGGGGAGGTGGCTACACCTTC; cdr3_aa: CASNGGGGGGYTF
j_call: TRBJ1-2; d_call: TRBD1; clone_size: -; v_call: TRBV5-1; cdr3_nt: TGCGCCAGCAGCGCACAGGGGCGTTCGATCTATGGCTACACCTTC; cdr3_aa: CASSAQGRSIYGYTF
j_call: TRBJ1-2; d_call: TRBD1; clone_size: -; v_call: TRBV7-2; cdr3_nt: TGTGCCAGCAGCTCGGGACAGGGAAGTATCGATGGCTACACCTTC; cdr3_aa: CASSSGQGSIDGYTF
j_call: TRBJ2-7; d_call: TRBD1; clone_size: -; v_call: TRBV27; cdr3_nt: TGTGCCAGCAGCTCGATGACAGGGACCGCCTACGAGCAGTACTTC; cdr3_aa: CASSSMTGTAYEQYF
j_call: TRBJ1-1; d_call: -; clone_size: -; v_call: TRBV6-1; cdr3_nt: TGTGCCAGCACTCGGGAGTTGGGAGCTTTCTTT; cdr3_aa: CASTRELGAFF
j_call: TRBJ1-1; d_call: TRBD1; clone_size: -; v_call: TRBV2; cdr3_nt: TGTGGAGGGGACAGAGAAAGGGCTGAAGCTTTCTTT; cdr3_aa: CGGDRERAEAFF
j_call: TRBJ1-4; d_call: -; clone_size: -; v_call: TRBV29-1; cdr3_nt: TGCAGCGTTGAAGATAAGACGGGGGGTACGGCTAATGAAAAACTGTTTTTT; cdr3_aa: CSVEDKTGGTANEKLFF
j_call: TRBJ2-7; d_call: TRBD2; clone_size: -; v_call: TRBV7-9; cdr3_nt: TGTGCCAGCAGCTCGTTGGGGGGGATGCGCGAGCAGTACTTC; cdr3_aa: CASSSLGGMREQYF